Below, 9 T cell receptor beta chains from the same sample are listed, as sequenced in a study of cytomegalovirus exposure and HLA in healthy donors. Use of 60 Vbeta and 13 Jbeta primers characterized the PCR. The table came from immunoSEQ multiplex PCR; TCRdb's copy has only in-frame clones and leaves some out. Altogether about 96,000 clones are present, about four fifths being singletons, with the ten largest covering roughly 13%. The sample comprised PBMCs. Receptors originate from a woman aged 70-85 years in good health and CMV-seropositive.

The genes are TRBV27 and TRBJ2-5; no reliable D call. In germline, CDR1 is MNHEY, CDR2 SMNVEV (reference sequence). This CDR3 has 12 amino acids. V gave up 6 bases and J gave up 2 bases, with 7 bases separating them. CDR3 sequence (DNA): TGTGCCAGCAGCTATAATCAAGAGACCCAGTACTTC. Its protein is CASSYNQETQYF.

This chain links TRBV6-1 with TRBJ1-5; maybe TRBD1 (6 bases). With 2 bases removed from V and 1 base from J, the gap between germline ends came to 15 bases. The CDR3 is 17 amino acids. CDR1 and CDR2 (germline): MNHNS, SASEGT. The CDR3: CASSERAGARSNQPQHF. CDR3 DNA: TGTGCCAGCAGTGAACGGGCAGGGGCTCGAAGCAATCAGCCCCAGCATTTT.

This chain joins TRBV4-1 and TRBJ1-1; D unresolved. V dropped 1 base and J dropped 0 bases, with 6 bases sitting between them. This CDR3 contains 14 residues. Germline CDR1 MGHRA, CDR2 YSYEKL. CDR3 nucleotides: TGCGCCAGCAGCCAAGCTCAGGTGAACACTGAAGCTTTCTTT. This codes for CASSQAQVNTEAFF.

J is TRBJ2-7 and V is TRBV6-5; 10 bases match TRBD1. CDR1 and CDR2 (germline): MNHEY, SVGAGI. V was clipped by 5 bases and J by 3 bases; unmatched bases: 4. The CDR3 is 14 amino acids. The CDR3 is CASSPGQGNYEQYF. DNA for the CDR3: TGTGCCAGCAGTCCGGGACAGGGGAACTACGAGCAGTACTTC.

The chain carries TRBV5-4 and TRBJ2-3, with D maybe TRBD2 (6 bases). The ends were cut back, 2 bases at V and 3 bases at J, with 16 bases in the middle. From germline, CDR1 is SGHNT and CDR2 YYREEE (reference sequence). The CDR3 length is 16 residues. The CDR3 DNA sequence: TGTGCCAGCAGCTTAAAGGTTGGGGGGTTGACAGATACGCAGTATTTT. Translation gives CASSLKVGGLTDTQYF.

The CDR3 here is CASSLDGAGLYNSPLHF. CDR3 sequence (DNA): TGTGCCAGCAGCTTAGATGGGGCGGGACTCTATAATTCACCCCTCCACTTT. The gene calls are TRBV7-6 and TRBJ1-6; maybe TRBD1 (5 bases). V was shortened by 1 base and J by 3 bases, with 13 bases between the two germline ends. CDR1 SGHVS and CDR2 FNYEAQ come from the germline V gene. The CDR3 contains 17 residues.

This chain connects TRBV7-2 to TRBJ1-3; perhaps TRBD1 as D (6 bases). Per germline, CDR1 SGHTA and CDR2 FQGNSA. Trimming cost V 5 bases and J 1 base, with 18 bases left between them. The CDR3 has 17 residues. Here the CDR3 DNA reads TGTGCCAGCAGCAGGGACAAGGGACAAGCGTCTGGAAACACCATATATTTT. This sequence encodes CASSRDKGQASGNTIYF. Using reference TRBV7-2 and TRBJ1-3 for the parts outside the CDR3, the full variable domain is GAGVSQSPSNKVTEKGKDVELRCDPISGHTALYWYRQSLGQGLEFLIYFQGNSAPDKSGLPSDRFSAERTGGSVSTLTIQRTQQEDSAVYLCASSRDKGQASGNTIYFGEGSWLTVV.

The rearrangement uses TRBV6-1 and TRBJ2-7, with TRBD2 matching 10 bases. This CDR3 comprises 14 residues. CDR1 and CDR2 (germline): MNHNS, SASEGT. The junction had 5 bases not matched to a gene; V was cut back by 7 bases and J by 2 bases. CDR3 nucleotide sequence: TGTGCCAGCACTGCACTAGCGGGACCCTACGAGCAGTACTTC. Its translation: CASTALAGPYEQYF.

This clone was detected once. The V call is TRBV19, the J call TRBJ2-4; 7 nucleotides align to TRBD1. The V gene's germline CDR1 is LNHDA and CDR2 SQIVND (reference sequence). V dropped 1 base and J dropped 2; count of bases not matched to a gene: 5. The CDR3 totals 16 residues. As DNA, the CDR3 is TGTGCCAGTAGTATAGCCAGGGGGTTGACCAAAAACATTCAGTACTTC. This sequence encodes CASSIARGLTKNIQYF.